One sample yielded the 21 T cell receptor beta chains listed below, sequenced in a study of beta chain features in type 1 diabetes (dated by TCRdb to 2017 to 2018). The paper's findings and limits, for the study overall: In all four CD4+ subsets, TCRB CDR3 length was moderately but significantly shorter in type 1 diabetes patients.

Library construction relied on the immunoSEQ multiplex PCR assay. All of the isolated RNA was reverse transcribed with the High Capacity cDNA Reverse Transcription Kit, so expressed TCRB transcripts were sequenced. As stored in TCRdb, this immuneACCESS dataset retains in-frame rearrangements with V and J assigned. A fraction of the clones does not appear; measured against another copy, unresolved V genes explain less than half of the discrepancy, and the remainder lacks a known reason. Here the sample has roughly 300,000 clones; 7% to 10% occur a single time. The top ten clones comprise approximately 1% of the sample. The antigens of these receptors remain unknown. Material for sequencing was central memory CD4+ T cells from blood. The receptors were sampled from a man aged 25 to 45 with type 1 diabetes.

The J gene is TRBJ2-5, the V gene TRBV6-6, with 8 positions matching TRBD2. Per germline, CDR1 MNHNY and CDR2 SVGAGI (reference sequence). This CDR3 spans 15 amino acids. Trimming took 4 bases from V and 1 from J; bases not matched to a gene: 5. The CDR3 sequence is CASSFGLAFQETQYF. The CDR3 DNA reads TGTGCCAGCAGTTTCGGACTAGCCTTCCAAGAGACCCAGTACTTC.

This chain connects TRBV11-2 to TRBJ2-1; the match to TRBD2 covers 9 bases. The CDR3 has 17 residues. Germline CDR1 and CDR2: SGHAT and FQNNGV. Germline trimming cut 4 bases from V and 2 bases from J; bases unmatched to any gene: 9. This CDR3 reads CASSSPVAGVPYNEQFF. The CDR3, as DNA: TGTGCCAGCAGCTCCCCGGTAGCGGGGGTCCCCTACAATGAGCAGTTCTTC.

This clone was seen at least ten times. Other DNA sequences from this sample encode an identical CDR3 as well. This sequence joins TRBV7-2 and TRBJ2-5, with 8 nucleotides matching TRBD2. The CDR3 has 14 residues. With 2 bases clipped from V and 5 bases from J, the junction kept 4 bases outside the gene matches. Germline V gene lookup returns CDR1 SGHTA and CDR2 FQGNSA. The CDR3 here is CASSLNGGEETQYF. The CDR3 DNA reads as TGTGCCAGCAGCTTAAACGGGGGGGAGGAGACCCAGTACTTC.

The chain couples TRBV10-3 to TRBJ2-1; possible D gene TRBD2, 6 bases. V was shortened by 10 bases and J by 8 bases, with 24 bases between the two germline ends. The length of the CDR3 is 15 residues. The V gene's germline CDR1 is ENHRY and CDR2 SYGVKD. CDR3 protein: CASTPPGTSADEQFF. The CDR3 nucleotides are TGTGCCAGCACCCCACCTGGGACTTCCGCGGATGAGCAGTTCTTC.

The chain links TRBV13 to TRBJ1-3, with TRBD1 matching over 11 bases. The V segment lost 4 bases and the J segment 1 base; nucleotides outside the gene matches: 9. The CDR3 totals 18 residues. Germline CDR1 reads PRHDT; CDR2 reads FYEKMQ (reference sequence). The CDR3 region has the DNA TGTGCCAGCAGCTCATCCTTCGGACAGGGGGCATCTGGAAACACCATATATTTT. This encodes CASSSSFGQGASGNTIYF.

This clone was counted between two and nine times. The rearrangement uses TRBV4-3 and TRBJ2-3, with a tentative D call TRBD2 (5 bases). Germline V gives CDR1 LGHNA, CDR2 YSLEER. There are 15 residues in the CDR3. V lost 1 base and J lost 4, with 12 bases in between. In DNA, the CDR3 is TGCGCCAGCAGCCAAGGGCGGGTAATAGCAGATACGCAGTATTTT. As protein: CASSQGRVIADTQYF.

This clone was recorded a few times. The rearrangement uses TRBV10-2 and TRBJ1-1; 8 bases agree with TRBD1. The CDR3 has 14 amino acids. The V gene end was trimmed by 6 bases and the J gene end by 5 bases; junction bases not matched to a gene: 8. Germline V gene lookup returns CDR1 WSHSY and CDR2 SAAADI. This CDR3 is CASSTTGAETEAFF. In nucleotides, the CDR3 is TGCGCCAGCAGCACGACAGGGGCCGAGACTGAAGCTTTCTTT.

This clone was seen a few times. Other DNA sequences of this sample code for an identical CDR3. The chain recombines TRBV5-1 with TRBJ1-5; possible D gene TRBD1, 6 bases. CDR1 is SGHRS, CDR2 YFSETQ, per germline. The V gene lost 0 bases and the J gene lost 5 bases, with 12 bases spanning the gap. This CDR3 is 15 amino acids long. The CDR3 loop is CASSLVGGGDQPQHF. The CDR3, as DNA: TGCGCCAGCAGCTTGGTCGGAGGGGGAGATCAGCCCCAGCATTTT.

V usage is TRBV11-2 and J usage is TRBJ2-1; 7 positions match TRBD1. The germline V gene has CDR1 SGHAT and CDR2 FQNNGV. With 5 bases clipped from V and 0 bases from J, the junction kept 4 bases outside the gene matches. The CDR3 extends over 15 amino acids. Here the CDR3 reads CASSVGTASYNEQFF. In DNA, the CDR3 is TGTGCCAGCAGCGTAGGGACAGCCTCCTACAATGAGCAGTTCTTC.

This clone was seen a handful of times. V is TRBV27 and J is TRBJ2-1; 10 bases fit TRBD2. V gave up 8 bases and J gave up 2 bases; unmatched junction bases: 9. Looked up from germline, CDR1 is MNHEY and CDR2 is SMNVEV (reference sequence). The CDR3 is 16 residues long. The CDR3, as DNA: TGTGCCAGCTCACACTTGAGCGGGGGGGCCTACAATGAGCAGTTCTTC. Its protein product is CASSHLSGGAYNEQFF.

This clone was counted between two and nine times. CDR3 sequence: CASRPPGSETQYF. The CDR3, as DNA: TGTGCATCCCGACCCCCAGGAAGCGAGACCCAGTACTTC. V usage is TRBV2 and J usage is TRBJ2-5; D ambiguous. Germline V gene sequence: CDR1 SNHLY, CDR2 FYNNEI. The CDR3 extends over 13 amino acids. Based on the CDR3 plus reference TRBV2 and TRBJ2-5, the full variable domain is EPEVTQTPSHQVTQMGQEVILRCVPISNHLYFYWYRQILGQKVEFLVSFYNNEISEKSEIFDDQFSVERPDGSNFTLKIRSTKLEDSAMYFCASRPPGSETQYFGPGTRLLVL.

The sample holds a few counts of this clone. The V gene is TRBV5-1, the J gene TRBJ1-2, with 11 bases aligning to TRBD1. The length of the CDR3 is 14 residues. In germline, CDR1 is SGHRS, CDR2 YFSETQ. V gave up 3 bases and J gave up 8 bases; unmatched junction bases: 6. As DNA, the CDR3 is TGCGCCAGCAGCTCAGGACAGGGGGCTGACGGCTACACCTTC. Protein sequence: CASSSGQGADGYTF.

The chain uses TRBV18 and TRBJ1-2, with D uncertain. V was shortened by 3 bases and J by 5 bases, with 10 bases between the two germline ends. This CDR3 contains 13 residues. Germline V gene lookup returns CDR1 KGHSH and CDR2 LQKENI. CDR3 sequence reads: CASSPEPGYGYTF. As DNA, the CDR3 is TGTGCCAGCTCACCGGAGCCTGGTTATGGCTACACCTTC.

The chain employs TRBV4-2 and TRBJ2-7; possibly TRBD1 or TRBD2 for D (7 bases each). The length of the CDR3 is 18 residues. Trimming removed 3 bases from V and 0 bases from J, with 21 bases in between. Germline V gives CDR1 LGHNA, CDR2 YNFKEQ. The chain's CDR3 is CASSHLGGTEYDSYEQYF. DNA of the CDR3: TGTGCCAGCAGCCACCTCGGGGGGACAGAATACGACTCCTACGAGCAGTACTTC.

The rearrangement joins TRBV7-2 to TRBJ2-5; 7 bases line up with TRBD2. The CDR3 is made up of 15 amino acids. After removal of 5 bases from V and 5 bases from J, the junction contained 11 bases not matched to a gene. Germline CDR1 is SGHTA and CDR2 is FQGNSA. CDR3 amino acids: CASSQSRGRAETQYF. CDR3 bases: TGTGCCAGCAGCCAATCACGGGGGAGGGCGGAGACCCAGTACTTC.

The chain has TRBV9 and TRBJ1-6, with D unclear. The CDR3 totals 15 residues. The germline V gene has CDR1 SGDLS and CDR2 YYNGEE. Trimming cost V 0 bases and J 0 bases, with 4 bases left between them. CDR3 protein: CASSVVDSYNSPLHF. The CDR3 DNA reads TGTGCCAGCAGCGTAGTTGACTCCTATAATTCACCCCTCCACTTT.

This clone was seen a handful of times. This chain uses TRBV5-1 with TRBJ2-5; the D gene is possibly TRBD2 (6 bases). CDR1 and CDR2 (germline): SGHRS, YFSETQ. This CDR3 spans 15 amino acids. With 5 bases removed from V and 3 bases from J, the gap between germline ends came to 17 bases. Here the CDR3 DNA reads TGCGCCAGCAGGGGACTTCAGGGAGGAGAAGAGACCCAGTACTTC. Amino acids: CASRGLQGGEETQYF. The variable domain in full, with the rest retrieved from reference TRBV5-1 and TRBJ2-5, is KAGVTQTPRYLIKTRGQQVTLSCSPISGHRSVSWYQQTPGQGLQFLFEYFSETQRNKGNFPGRFSGRQFSNSRSEMNVSTLELGDSALYLCASRGLQGGEETQYFGPGTRLLVL.

As regards this clone: Other DNA sequences in the sample encode the same CDR3. The chain recombines TRBV19 with TRBJ1-1; D remains ambiguous. Germline CDR1 is LNHDA and CDR2 is SQIVND (reference sequence). The CDR3 covers 13 residues. V shed 2 bases and J shed 1 base, with 5 bases lying between them. The CDR3 nucleotides read TGTGCCAGTAGTATACAGGAGAACACTGAAGCTTTCTTT. Amino acid sequence: CASSIQENTEAFF.

The J gene is TRBJ2-1, the V gene TRBV5-1; 12 bases are a match to TRBD2. There are 16 residues in the CDR3. CDR1 is SGHRS, CDR2 YFSETQ, per germline. Trimming removed 2 bases from V and 8 bases from J; junction bases left unmatched: 8. CDR3 in DNA: TGCGCCAGCAGCTTTACCATCCTAGCGGGGGGGCATGAGCAGTTCTTC. Protein: CASSFTILAGGHEQFF.

The chain couples TRBV2 to TRBJ2-5; 13 bases fit TRBD2. This CDR3 has 15 residues. The junction had 2 bases not matched to a gene; V was cut back by 1 base and J by 6 bases. CDR1 is SNHLY and CDR2 is FYNNEI in the germline V gene. As DNA, the CDR3 is TGTGCCAGCAGTGAAGGACTAGCGGGGGGAAAGACCCAGTACTTC. Translating it yields CASSEGLAGGKTQYF.

In this sample, this clone turned up once. This chain joins TRBV6-5 and TRBJ2-5; a weak D match, TRBD1 (6 bases). CDR1 and CDR2 (germline): MNHEY, SVGAGI. V shed 5 bases and J shed 5 bases, with 18 bases lying between them. This CDR3 region has 15 residues. CDR3 sequence: CASSHTGSEWETQYF. The DNA for the CDR3 is TGTGCCAGCAGTCACACAGGGAGTGAGTGGGAGACCCAGTACTTC.